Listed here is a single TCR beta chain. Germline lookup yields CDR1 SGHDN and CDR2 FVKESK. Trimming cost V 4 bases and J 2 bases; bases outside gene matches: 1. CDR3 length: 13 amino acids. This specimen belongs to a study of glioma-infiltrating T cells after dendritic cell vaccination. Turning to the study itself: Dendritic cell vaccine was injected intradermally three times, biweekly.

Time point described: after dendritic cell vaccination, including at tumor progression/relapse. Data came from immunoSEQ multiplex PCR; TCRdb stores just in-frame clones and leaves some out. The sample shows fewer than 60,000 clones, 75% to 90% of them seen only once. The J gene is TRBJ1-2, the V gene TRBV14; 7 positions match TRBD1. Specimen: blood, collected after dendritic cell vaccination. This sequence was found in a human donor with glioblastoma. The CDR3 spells CASSPTGNYGYTF. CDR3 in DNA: TGTGCCAGCAGCCCGACAGGGAACTATGGCTACACCTTC.